The clone carrying this TCR beta chain came up once. The repertoire was sequenced with immunoSEQ multiplex PCR; TCRdb's copy has only in-frame clones and lacks some. The sample has tens of thousands of clones, roughly 86% seen once. This entry comes from a study of blood T cell repertoires in COVID-19. Looking at the study overall: The United States, Italy and Spain supplied acute and convalescent COVID-19 samples.

Germline-derived CDR1 and CDR2 are KGHSH and LQKENI. The CDR3 length is 15 residues. V shed 3 bases, J shed 7 bases, and the junction held 9 bases outside the gene matches. This chain joins TRBV18 and TRBJ1-5; 7 nucleotides align to TRBD1. The source material was peripheral blood. The receptor comes from a man in his 60s with active or convalescent COVID-19. The CDR3 spells CASSPDREEVQPQHF. CDR3 nucleotide sequence: TGTGCCAGCTCACCTGACAGGGAAGAGGTACAGCCCCAGCATTTT.